This is a list of T cell receptor beta chains from one sample in a study of blood T cell repertoires in COVID-19. TCRdb keeps only in-frame clones here, not all; method: immunoSEQ multiplex PCR. The sample holds 110,000 to 150,000 clones, roughly 84% seen once. The sequenced sample was peripheral blood. The receptors derive from a human donor in a cohort sampled during active COVID-19. Each CDR3 is given with its conserved first and last residue. Fields, in order: D gene, clone size, V gene, CDR3 length, J gene, CDR3 DNA, CDR3 protein. D genes are given only for firm matches. The listing skips clone size in some rows; elsewhere it reads once, few, many or a size class.

D: TRBD1; size: .; V: TRBV3-1/TRBV3-2; length: 15; J: TRBJ2-1; DNA: TGTGCCAGCAGGCTACTCCGGACAGGGGTGAATGAGCAGTTCTTC; CDR3: CASRLLRTGVNEQFF
D: TRBD2; size: .; V: TRBV7-2; length: 16; J: TRBJ2-1; DNA: TGTGCCAGCAGCTTTCTGTTGACTAGCCCCCACAATGAGCAGTTCTTC; CDR3: CASSFLLTSPHNEQFF
D: .; size: .; V: TRBV5-4; length: 13; J: TRBJ2-1; DNA: TGTGCCAGCAGCTTGGCCCACGGCAATGAGCAGTTCTTC; CDR3: CASSLAHGNEQFF
D: .; size: .; V: TRBV6-5; length: 14; J: TRBJ2-7; DNA: TGTGCCAGCAGCACCCCTAGGGGGGGCTACGAGCAGTACTTC; CDR3: CASSTPRGGYEQYF
D: TRBD1; size: few; V: TRBV5-1; length: 15; J: TRBJ1-1; DNA: TGCGCCAGCAGCTTGGGACAGGGAATGAACACTGAAGCTTTCTTT; CDR3: CASSLGQGMNTEAFF
D: TRBD1; size: few; V: TRBV15; length: 15; J: TRBJ2-7; DNA: TGTGCCACCAGCAGAATTCGGACAGGGGTGGGTGAGCAGTACTTC; CDR3: CATSRIRTGVGEQYF
D: TRBD2; size: .; V: TRBV27; length: 15; J: TRBJ2-5; DNA: TGTGCCAGCAGTGGAACACTAGCGGGGGGGGAGACCCAGTACTTC; CDR3: CASSGTLAGGETQYF
D: TRBD2; size: .; V: TRBV4-1; length: 17; J: TRBJ2-2; DNA: TGCGCCAGCAGCCAAGTTAAACTAGCGGGGGCCACCGGGGAGCTGTTTTTT; CDR3: CASSQVKLAGATGELFF
D: .; size: .; V: TRBV18; length: 16; J: TRBJ2-3; DNA: TGTGCCAGCTCACCACAAGGGGCGCTTGGTACAGATACGCAGTATTTT; CDR3: CASSPQGALGTDTQYF
D: .; size: .; V: TRBV7-8; length: 12; J: TRBJ2-7; DNA: TGTGCCAGCAGCCTTACAACTACGCAGCAGTACTTC; CDR3: CASSLTTTQQYF
D: TRBD2; size: .; V: TRBV7-9; length: 17; J: TRBJ2-5; DNA: TGTGCCAGCAGCTACTGGGGAGCTAGCGGGGAGGGGGAGACCCAGTACTTC; CDR3: CASSYWGASGEGETQYF
D: .; size: .; V: TRBV7-9; length: 15; J: TRBJ1-4; DNA: TGTGCCTCTGCGATGGCCCCGGGAAAGGATGAAAAACTGTTTTTT; CDR3: CASAMAPGKDEKLFF
D: .; size: .; V: TRBV2; length: 14; J: TRBJ1-5; DNA: TGTGCCAGCAGTGAAGGGGCAGATTATCAGCCCCAGCATTTT; CDR3: CASSEGADYQPQHF
D: .; size: .; V: TRBV5-1; length: 14; J: TRBJ2-3; DNA: TGCGCCAGCAGCTTGTCATTAGGGGGAGATACGCAGTATTTT; CDR3: CASSLSLGGDTQYF
D: .; size: .; V: TRBV7-9; length: 14; J: TRBJ1-1; DNA: TGTGCCAGCAGCAAACAGGGAAAGGACACTGAAGCTTTCTTT; CDR3: CASSKQGKDTEAFF
D: .; size: .; V: TRBV5-1; length: 15; J: TRBJ2-7; DNA: TGCGCCAGCAGCGGGCAGGGGCCGAGCTCCTACGAGCAGTACTTC; CDR3: CASSGQGPSSYEQYF